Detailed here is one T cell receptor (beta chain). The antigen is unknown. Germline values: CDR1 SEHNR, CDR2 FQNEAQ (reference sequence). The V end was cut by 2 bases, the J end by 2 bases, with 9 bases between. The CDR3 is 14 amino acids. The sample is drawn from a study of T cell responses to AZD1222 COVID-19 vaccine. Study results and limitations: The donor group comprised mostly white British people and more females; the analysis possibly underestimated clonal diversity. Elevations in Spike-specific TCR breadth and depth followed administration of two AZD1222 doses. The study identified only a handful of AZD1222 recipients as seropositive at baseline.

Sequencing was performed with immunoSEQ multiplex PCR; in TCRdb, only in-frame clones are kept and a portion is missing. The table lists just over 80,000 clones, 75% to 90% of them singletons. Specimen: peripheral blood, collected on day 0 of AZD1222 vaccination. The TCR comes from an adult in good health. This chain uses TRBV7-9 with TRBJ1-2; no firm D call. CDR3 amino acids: CASSLTELNYGYTF. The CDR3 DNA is TGTGCCAGCAGCTTAACGGAGTTGAACTATGGCTACACCTTC.